This passage covers 17 T cell receptor beta chains from one sample sequenced in a study of CD8 T cells in ankylosing spondylitis. TCRdb passed the 5' RACE reads through MiXCR, listing each CDR3 protein once. This table holds about 170,000 distinct CDR3 sequences, 15% to 20% found once. Material for sequencing was blood, either unsorted or a sorted T cell fraction (not recorded which). The origin of the receptors is a male donor with ankylosing spondylitis or in good health (not recorded which).

This clonotype has at least ten counts. The CDR3 nucleotides are TGTGCCAGCAGCCAAGGACTGGGGGCAGCGAACACCGGGGAGCTGTTTTTT. Translated: CASSQGLGAANTGELFF. The J gene is TRBJ2-2, the V gene TRBV3-1, with TRBD1 as a possible D gene (6 bases). This CDR3 region has 17 residues. Germline-derived CDR1 and CDR2 are LGHDT and YNNKEL (reference sequence). V lost 1 base and J lost 0, with 12 bases in between.

This chain uses TRBV6-1 with TRBJ2-1; D call uncertain. The CDR3 is 15 residues long. Germline assignment: CDR1 MNHNS and CDR2 SASEGT. V lost 6 bases to trimming and J lost 0 bases, with 12 bases between them. CDR3 nucleotide sequence: TGTGCCAGCAGAAGAGACGGTAGCTCCTACAATGAGCAGTTCTTC. Translation: CASRRDGSSYNEQFF.

The chain is built from TRBV6-5 and TRBJ2-7, with 8 bases matching TRBD1. Trimming took 7 bases from V and 6 from J; bases not matched to a gene: 8. CDR3 length: 13 residues. The germline V gene encodes CDR1 MNHEY and CDR2 SVGAGI. CDR3 coding DNA: TGTGCCAGCATTAACGGACAGGGAGGCGAGCAGTACTTC. Translation gives CASINGQGGEQYF.

The rearrangement joins TRBV20-1 to TRBJ2-7; 8 positions match TRBD2. The J segment lost 2 bases and the V segment lost 4 bases, leaving 4 bases of the junction unmatched. This CDR3 contains 13 residues. The germline CDR1 and CDR2 sequences are DFQATT and SNEGSKA (reference sequence). CDR3 nucleotide sequence: TGCAGTGCTACGACTAGCGAACCCTACGAGCAGTACTTC. Encoded protein: CSATTSEPYEQYF.

This clonotype came up many times. The chain links TRBV5-1 to TRBJ2-2, with D possibly being TRBD1 (5 bases). The CDR3 spans 15 residues. Germline V gene sequence: CDR1 SGHRS, CDR2 YFSETQ. V lost 3 bases and J 0 bases, leaving 9 bases between the germline ends. Here the CDR3 DNA reads TGCGCCAGCAGCTATGTGACAGCGAACACCGGGGAGCTGTTTTTT. Protein sequence: CASSYVTANTGELFF.

V and J are TRBV5-1 and TRBJ1-1, with 12 nucleotides matching TRBD1. Germline V gene data show CDR1 as SGHRS and CDR2 as YFSETQ. J was trimmed by 6 bases and V by 5 bases; bases with no gene match: 11. This CDR3 has 16 residues. The CDR3 sequence: CASRLLPGQGAAEAFF. As DNA, the CDR3 is TGCGCCAGCAGGCTACTTCCGGGACAGGGGGCCGCTGAAGCTTTCTTT.

This clonotype was seen ten or more times. The chain has TRBV5-1 and TRBJ1-2; 7 nucleotides line up with TRBD1. The CDR3 has 15 residues. The ends lost 4 bases at V and 1 base at J; junction bases unmatched: 7. Germline-derived CDR1 and CDR2 are SGHRS and YFSETQ. The CDR3 here is CASSPGQPINYGYTF. In DNA, the CDR3 is TGCGCCAGCAGCCCGGGACAGCCAATTAACTATGGCTACACCTTC.

This clonotype was counted at least ten times. The genes are TRBV5-1 and TRBJ1-2; D remains ambiguous. Deletions cut 0 bases from V and 8 bases from J, with 14 bases between. Germline CDR1 is SGHRS and CDR2 is YFSETQ. The CDR3 is made up of 14 amino acids. The CDR3 nucleotides read TGCGCCAGCAGCTTGGATGGACTGCGCTGGGGCTACACCTTC. Protein: CASSLDGLRWGYTF.

V is TRBV25-1 and J is TRBJ2-1; 7 nucleotides match TRBD1. J gave up 3 bases and V 3 bases, and 8 bases lay outside the gene matches. The CDR3 has 16 amino acids. The germline CDR1 and CDR2 sequences are MGHDK and SYGVNS. The CDR3 DNA reads as TGTGCCAGCAGTGACCGGACAGGTGAGGGCTACAATGAGCAGTTCTTC. This encodes CASSDRTGEGYNEQFF.

This clonotype was seen ten or more times. The CDR3 DNA sequence: TGCGCCAGCAGCTTTCTAGCGGGAGTCGATAATGAGCAGTTCTTC. Its translation: CASSFLAGVDNEQFF. V is TRBV5-1 and J is TRBJ2-1, with 10 bases matching TRBD2. The CDR3 has 15 amino acids. From germline, CDR1 is SGHRS and CDR2 YFSETQ. Trimming took 2 bases from V and 7 from J; bases not matched to a gene: 6.

This clonotype was observed at least ten times. This chain links TRBV2 with TRBJ1-1; D may be TRBD1 (5 bases). Looked up from germline, CDR1 is SNHLY and CDR2 is FYNNEI. The CDR3 consists of 13 residues. V lost 7 bases, J lost 1 base, and 10 bases lay in between. Here the CDR3 reads CASIPGRNTEAFF. Written as DNA, the CDR3 is TGTGCCAGCATCCCGGGACGGAACACTGAAGCTTTCTTT.

This clonotype was observed many times. This chain connects TRBV20-1 to TRBJ2-5, with 9 bases identical to TRBD1. CDR1 is DFQATT, CDR2 SNEGSKA, per germline (reference sequence). The CDR3 covers 14 residues. The V segment lost 6 bases and the J segment 5 bases; nucleotides outside the gene matches: 10. The CDR3 coding sequence is TGCAGTGCGCAGACGGGACAGGGAACGGAGACCCAGTACTTC. Amino acid sequence: CSAQTGQGTETQYF.

The chain couples TRBV2 to TRBJ2-2; D might be TRBD2 (5 bases). CDR1 is SNHLY, CDR2 FYNNEI, per germline. V lost 5 bases and J lost 5, with 12 bases in between. The CDR3 spans 14 residues. The CDR3 DNA reads as TGTGCCAGCAGTCGAACCCGGGATACCGGGGAGCTGTTTTTT. Protein sequence: CASSRTRDTGELFF.

This clonotype was found many times. This chain joins TRBV28 and TRBJ2-4; unclear D gene. The CDR3 length is 16 residues. Trimming removed 1 base at V and 0 bases at J, with 10 bases between. CDR1 and CDR2 (germline): MDHEN, SYDVKM. CDR3 protein: CASSLLGGIAKNIQYF. In nucleotides, the CDR3 is TGTGCCAGCAGTTTATTGGGCGGAATAGCCAAAAACATTCAGTACTTC.

The chain recombines TRBV28 with TRBJ2-2; 9 bases are shared with TRBD1. From germline, CDR1 is MDHEN and CDR2 SYDVKM. V was clipped by 8 bases and J by 4 bases; unmatched bases: 8. The CDR3 contains 15 residues. The CDR3 DNA follows: TGTGCCAGCGTAACGGGACAGGGCGGCACCGGGGAGCTGTTTTTT. Translated: CASVTGQGGTGELFF.

The chain joins TRBV20-1 to TRBJ2-1; D call uncertain. Germline V gene lookup returns CDR1 DFQATT and CDR2 SNEGSKA (reference sequence). The CDR3 has 18 amino acids. Deletions cut 1 base from V and 0 bases from J, with 19 bases between. The CDR3 loop is CSARVVSPAAFSYNEQFF. The DNA for the CDR3 is TGCAGTGCTAGAGTGGTCAGTCCCGCGGCGTTCTCCTACAATGAGCAGTTCTTC.

The gene calls are TRBV6-2 or TRBV6-3 and TRBJ1-5; TRBD1 might be the D (5 bases). CDR1 and CDR2 (germline): MNHEY, SVGEGT. The CDR3 loop spans 17 amino acids. V was trimmed by 8 bases and J by 6 bases, leaving 26 bases between them. CDR3 in DNA: TGTGCCAGCGCCGGGACGGGGAAGGAGGGTTTAACTCAGCCCCAGCATTTT. Protein product: CASAGTGKEGLTQPQHF.